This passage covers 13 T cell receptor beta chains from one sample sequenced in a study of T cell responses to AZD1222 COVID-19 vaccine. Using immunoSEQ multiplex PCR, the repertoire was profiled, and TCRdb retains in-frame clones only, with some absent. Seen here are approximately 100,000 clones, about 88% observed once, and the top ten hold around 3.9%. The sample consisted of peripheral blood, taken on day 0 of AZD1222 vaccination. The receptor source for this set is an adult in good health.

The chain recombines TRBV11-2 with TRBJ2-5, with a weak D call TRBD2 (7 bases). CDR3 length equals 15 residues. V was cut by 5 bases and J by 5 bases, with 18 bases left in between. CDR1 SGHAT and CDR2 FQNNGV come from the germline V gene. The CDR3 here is CASSLVGGGWETQYF. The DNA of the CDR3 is TGTGCCAGCAGCCTCGTGGGGGGGGGCTGGGAGACCCAGTACTTC.

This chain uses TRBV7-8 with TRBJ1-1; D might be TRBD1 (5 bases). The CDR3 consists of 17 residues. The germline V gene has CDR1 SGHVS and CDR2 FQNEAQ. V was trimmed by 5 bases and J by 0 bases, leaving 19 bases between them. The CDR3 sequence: CASSPQGALDMNTEAFF. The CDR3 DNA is TGTGCCAGCAGCCCTCAAGGGGCCCTCGACATGAACACTGAAGCTTTCTTT.

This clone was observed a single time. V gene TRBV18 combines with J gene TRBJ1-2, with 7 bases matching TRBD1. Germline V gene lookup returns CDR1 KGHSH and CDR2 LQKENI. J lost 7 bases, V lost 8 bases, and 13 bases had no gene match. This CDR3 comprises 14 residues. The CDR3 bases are TGTGCCAGCGCAATAACCGGGACAGAGGGTGGCTACACCTTC. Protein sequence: CASAITGTEGGYTF.

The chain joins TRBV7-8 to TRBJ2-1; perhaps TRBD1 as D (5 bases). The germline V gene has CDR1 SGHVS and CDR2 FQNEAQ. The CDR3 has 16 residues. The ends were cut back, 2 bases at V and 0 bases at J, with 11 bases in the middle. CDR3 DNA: TGTGCCAGCAGCTTAAGTGGACATACCTCCTACAATGAGCAGTTCTTC. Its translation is CASSLSGHTSYNEQFF.

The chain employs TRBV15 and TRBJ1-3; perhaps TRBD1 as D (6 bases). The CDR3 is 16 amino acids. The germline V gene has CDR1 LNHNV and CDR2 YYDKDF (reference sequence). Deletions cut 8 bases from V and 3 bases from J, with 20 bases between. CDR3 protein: CATGGMGASYGNTIYF. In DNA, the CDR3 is TGTGCCACCGGGGGAATGGGGGCATCATATGGAAACACCATATATTTT.

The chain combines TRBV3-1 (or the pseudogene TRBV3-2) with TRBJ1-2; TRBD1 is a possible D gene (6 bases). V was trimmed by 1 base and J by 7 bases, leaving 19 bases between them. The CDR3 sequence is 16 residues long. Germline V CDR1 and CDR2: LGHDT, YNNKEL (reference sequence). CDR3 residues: CASSQVQGSAPFGYTF. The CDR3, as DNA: TGTGCCAGCAGCCAAGTGCAGGGGTCGGCCCCTTTTGGCTACACCTTC.

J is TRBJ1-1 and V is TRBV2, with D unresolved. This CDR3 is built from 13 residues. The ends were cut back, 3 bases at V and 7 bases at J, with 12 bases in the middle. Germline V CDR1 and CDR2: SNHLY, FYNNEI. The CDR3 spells CASSETAEGEAFF. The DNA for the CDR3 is TGTGCCAGCAGTGAGACGGCAGAGGGTGAAGCTTTCTTT.

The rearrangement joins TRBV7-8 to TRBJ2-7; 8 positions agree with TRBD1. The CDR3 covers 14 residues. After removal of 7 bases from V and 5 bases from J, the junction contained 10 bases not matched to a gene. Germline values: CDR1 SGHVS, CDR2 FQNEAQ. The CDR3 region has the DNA TGTGCCAGCACCGCGGGACAGGAGGTCGACGAGCAGTACTTC. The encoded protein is CASTAGQEVDEQYF.

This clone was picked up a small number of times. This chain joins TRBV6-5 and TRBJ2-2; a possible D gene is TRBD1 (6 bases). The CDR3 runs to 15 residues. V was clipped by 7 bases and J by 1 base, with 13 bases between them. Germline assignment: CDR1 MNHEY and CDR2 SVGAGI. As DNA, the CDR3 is TGTGCCAGCACCCATAAAGGGGGGAACACCGGGGAGCTGTTTTTT. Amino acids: CASTHKGGNTGELFF.

The CDR3, as DNA: TGTGCCAGCAGCCCCCCGACAGGGCTGTCCTACGAGCAGTACTTC. Residues: CASSPPTGLSYEQYF. The chain couples TRBV28 to TRBJ2-7; TRBD1 agrees at 7 bases. After removal of 6 bases from V and 1 base from J, the junction contained 9 bases not matched to a gene. Germline assignment: CDR1 MDHEN and CDR2 SYDVKM. This CDR3 region has 15 residues.

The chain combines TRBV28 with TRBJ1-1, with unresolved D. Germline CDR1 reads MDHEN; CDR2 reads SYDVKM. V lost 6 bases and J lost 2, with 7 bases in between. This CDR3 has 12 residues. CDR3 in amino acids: CASRDGNTEAFF. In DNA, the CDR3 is TGTGCCAGCAGGGACGGAAACACTGAAGCTTTCTTT. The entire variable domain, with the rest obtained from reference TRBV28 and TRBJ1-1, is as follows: DVKVTQSSRYLVKRTGEKVFLECVQDMDHENMFWYRQDPGLGLRLIYFSYDVKMKEKGDIPEGYSVSREKKERFSLILESASTNQTSMYLCASRDGNTEAFFGQGTRLTVV.

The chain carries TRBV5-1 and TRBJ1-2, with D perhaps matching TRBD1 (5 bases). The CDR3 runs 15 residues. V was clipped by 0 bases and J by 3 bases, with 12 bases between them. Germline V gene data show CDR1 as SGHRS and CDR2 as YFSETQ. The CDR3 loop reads CASSLAGAGDYGYTF. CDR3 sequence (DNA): TGCGCCAGCAGCTTGGCCGGGGCGGGTGACTATGGCTACACCTTC. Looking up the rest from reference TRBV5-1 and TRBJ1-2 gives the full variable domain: KAGVTQTPRYLIKTRGQQVTLSCSPISGHRSVSWYQQTPGQGLQFLFEYFSETQRNKGNFPGRFSGRQFSNSRSEMNVSTLELGDSALYLCASSLAGAGDYGYTFGSGTRLTVV.

The CDR3 is CASSLGESSYNSPLHF. The CDR3, as DNA: TGCGCCAGCAGCTTGGGGGAGAGCTCCTATAATTCACCCCTCCACTTT. V usage is TRBV5-1 and J usage is TRBJ1-6; no firm D call. With 0 bases removed from V and 0 bases from J, the gap between germline ends came to 7 bases. Germline values: CDR1 SGHRS, CDR2 YFSETQ. There are 16 residues in the CDR3.